This T cell receptor (beta chain) derives from a study of CXCR3-negative and CXCR3-positive naive CD8 T cells. The CDR3 contains 16 residues. CDR1 and CDR2 from the germline V gene are SGHVS and FNYEAQ. Each TRB cDNA library was prepared by 5' RACE (with UMI labels). Following a re-call of the 5' RACE reads, TCRdb has one entry per CDR3 protein and lacks DNA. This sample's table has fewer than 80,000 distinct CDR3 sequences. With regard to this clonotype: The antigen is unknown.

Whole-study results and caveats: Both naive subsets showed comparably high diversity, and memory CD8+ cells showed much lower diversity.

The V call is TRBV7-6, the J call TRBJ2-1; the TCRdb call, TRBD1, lacks DNA for checking. The clonotype comes from a human donor in good health. Some clones in this sample may be carry-over from other donors' samples. The material sequenced was naive CXCR3- CD8+ T cells from blood. This sample's subset: CD45RO-CCR7+CD27+CD95- naive CD8+ T cells lacking CXCR3 (TNR3-). CDR3 loop: CASSFGGGEPYNEQFF. Supplemented by reference TRBV7-6 and TRBJ2-1, the full variable domain reads GAGVSQSPRYKVTKRGQDVALRCDPISGHVSLYWYRQALGQGPEFLTYFNYEAQQDKSGLPNDRFSAERPEGSISTLTIQRTEQRDSAMYRCASSFGGGEPYNEQFFGPGTRLTVL.